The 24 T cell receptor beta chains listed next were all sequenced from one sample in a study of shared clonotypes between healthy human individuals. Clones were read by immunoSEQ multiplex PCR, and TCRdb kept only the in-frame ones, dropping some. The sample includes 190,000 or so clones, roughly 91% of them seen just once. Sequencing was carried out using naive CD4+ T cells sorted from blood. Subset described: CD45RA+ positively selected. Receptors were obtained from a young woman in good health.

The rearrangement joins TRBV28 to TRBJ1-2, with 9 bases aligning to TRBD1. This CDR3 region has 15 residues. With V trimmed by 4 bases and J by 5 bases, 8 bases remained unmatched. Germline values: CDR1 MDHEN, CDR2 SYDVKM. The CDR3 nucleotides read TGTGCCAGCAGTTGGGACAGGGTTGGAATGTATGGCTACACCTTC. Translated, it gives CASSWDRVGMYGYTF.

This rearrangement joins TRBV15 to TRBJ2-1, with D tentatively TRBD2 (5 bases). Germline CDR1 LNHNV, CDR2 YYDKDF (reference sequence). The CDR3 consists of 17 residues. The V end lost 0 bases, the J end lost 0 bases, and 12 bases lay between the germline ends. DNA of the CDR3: TGTGCCACCAGCAGAGAACCAGGACTGAGCTCCTACAATGAGCAGTTCTTC. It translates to CATSREPGLSSYNEQFF.

The CDR3 spells CASRGTDTQYF. The DNA for the CDR3 is TGCGCCAGCAGGGGGACAGATACGCAGTATTTT. V usage is TRBV5-1 and J usage is TRBJ2-3, with D uncertain. The CDR3 has 11 amino acids. Germline V lookup: CDR1 SGHRS, CDR2 YFSETQ. Trimming stripped 5 bases from V and 3 bases from J, with 4 bases between.

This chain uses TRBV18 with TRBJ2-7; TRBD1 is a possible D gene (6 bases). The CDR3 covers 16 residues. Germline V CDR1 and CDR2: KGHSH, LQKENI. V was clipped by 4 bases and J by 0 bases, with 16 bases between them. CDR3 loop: CASSLTLQGTSYEQYF. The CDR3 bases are TGTGCCAGCTCACTTACTCTACAGGGTACCTCCTACGAGCAGTACTTC. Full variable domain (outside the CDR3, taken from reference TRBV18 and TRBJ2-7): NAGVMQNPRHLVRRRGQEARLRCSPMKGHSHVYWYRQLPEEGLKFMVYLQKENIIDESGMPKERFSAEFPKEGPSILRIQQVVRGDSAAYFCASSLTLQGTSYEQYFGPGTRLTVT.

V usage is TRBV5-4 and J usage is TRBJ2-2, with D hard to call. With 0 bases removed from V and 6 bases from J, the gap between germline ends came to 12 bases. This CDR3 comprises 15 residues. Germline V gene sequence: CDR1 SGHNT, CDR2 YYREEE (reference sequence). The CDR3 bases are TGTGCCAGCAGCTTGGGAGTAAACCAGGCCGGGGAGCTGTTTTTT. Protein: CASSLGVNQAGELFF.

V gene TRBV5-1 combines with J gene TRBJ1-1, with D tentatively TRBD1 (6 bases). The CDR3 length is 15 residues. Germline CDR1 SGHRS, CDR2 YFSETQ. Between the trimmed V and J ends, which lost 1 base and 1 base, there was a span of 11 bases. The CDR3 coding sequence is TGCGCCAGCAGCTTGACAGGGATACGGAACACTGAAGCTTTCTTT. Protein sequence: CASSLTGIRNTEAFF.

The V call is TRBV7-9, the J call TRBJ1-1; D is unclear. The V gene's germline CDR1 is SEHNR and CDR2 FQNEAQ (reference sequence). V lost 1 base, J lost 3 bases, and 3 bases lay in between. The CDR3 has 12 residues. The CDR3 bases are TGTGCCAGCAGCTTAGTGGACACTGAAGCTTTCTTT. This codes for CASSLVDTEAFF. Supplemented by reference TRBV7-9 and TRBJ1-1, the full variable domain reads DTGVSQNPRHKITKRGQNVTFRCDPISEHNRLYWYRQTLGQGPEFLTYFQNEAQLEKSRLLSDRFSAERPKGSFSTLEIQRTEQGDSAMYLCASSLVDTEAFFGQGTRLTVV.

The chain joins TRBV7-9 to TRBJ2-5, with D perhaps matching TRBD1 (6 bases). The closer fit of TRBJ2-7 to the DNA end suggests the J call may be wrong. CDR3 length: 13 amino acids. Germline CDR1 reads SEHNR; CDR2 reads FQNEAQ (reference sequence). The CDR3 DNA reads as TGTGCCAGCGGTGGATCCGGGACAAGCGAGCAGTACTTC. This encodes CASGGSGTSEQYF.

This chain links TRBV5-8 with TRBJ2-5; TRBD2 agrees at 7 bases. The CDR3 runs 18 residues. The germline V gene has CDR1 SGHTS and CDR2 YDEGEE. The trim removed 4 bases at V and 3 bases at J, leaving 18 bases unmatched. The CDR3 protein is CASSNVLAALLSEETQYF. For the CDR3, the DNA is TGTGCCAGCAGCAACGTTCTAGCGGCACTTCTTTCGGAAGAGACCCAGTACTTC.

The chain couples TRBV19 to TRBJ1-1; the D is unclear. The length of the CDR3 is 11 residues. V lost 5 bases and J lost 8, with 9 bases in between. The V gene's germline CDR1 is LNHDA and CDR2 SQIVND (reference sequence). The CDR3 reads CASSRLAEAFF. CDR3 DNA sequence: TGTGCCAGTAGTCGTCTGGCAGAAGCTTTCTTT.

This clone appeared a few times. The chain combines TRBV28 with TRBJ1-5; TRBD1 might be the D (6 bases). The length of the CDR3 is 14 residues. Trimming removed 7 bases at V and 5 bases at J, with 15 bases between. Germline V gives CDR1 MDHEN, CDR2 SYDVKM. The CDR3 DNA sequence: TGTGCCAGCAACCTTGGACAGAGTTATCAGCCCCAGCATTTT. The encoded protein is CASNLGQSYQPQHF.

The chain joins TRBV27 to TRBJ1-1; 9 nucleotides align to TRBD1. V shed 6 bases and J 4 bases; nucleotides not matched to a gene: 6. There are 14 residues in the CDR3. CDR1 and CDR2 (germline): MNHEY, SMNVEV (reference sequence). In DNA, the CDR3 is TGTGCCAGCAGGGGGACAGGGACGGGCACTGAAGCTTTCTTT. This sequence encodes CASRGTGTGTEAFF.

This chain's CDR3 is CASGRLRVPPLEQYF. The CDR3 nucleotides read TGTGCCAGCGGGAGGCTCCGTGTCCCCCCTCTCGAGCAGTACTTC. The chain uses TRBV6-5 and TRBJ2-7; TRBD2 might be the D (6 bases). Looked up from germline, CDR1 is MNHEY and CDR2 is SVGAGI. Trimming stripped 8 bases from V and 6 bases from J, with 23 bases between. The CDR3 loop spans 15 amino acids.

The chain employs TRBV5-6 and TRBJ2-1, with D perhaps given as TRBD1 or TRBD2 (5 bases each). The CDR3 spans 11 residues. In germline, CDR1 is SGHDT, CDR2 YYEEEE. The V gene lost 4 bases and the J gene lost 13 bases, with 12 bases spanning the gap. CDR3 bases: TGTGCCAGCAGCCGAGGGACGGGACAGTTCTTC. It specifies CASSRGTGQFF.

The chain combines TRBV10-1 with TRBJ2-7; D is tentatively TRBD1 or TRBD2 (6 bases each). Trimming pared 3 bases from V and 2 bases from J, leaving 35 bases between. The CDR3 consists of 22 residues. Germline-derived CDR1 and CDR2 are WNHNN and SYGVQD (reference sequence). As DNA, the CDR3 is TGCGCCAGCAGTGATATTCTACTCGCGTTTCGTTTTGGGGGCGGAGGGACCTACGAGCAGTACTTC. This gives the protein CASSDILLAFRFGGGGTYEQYF.

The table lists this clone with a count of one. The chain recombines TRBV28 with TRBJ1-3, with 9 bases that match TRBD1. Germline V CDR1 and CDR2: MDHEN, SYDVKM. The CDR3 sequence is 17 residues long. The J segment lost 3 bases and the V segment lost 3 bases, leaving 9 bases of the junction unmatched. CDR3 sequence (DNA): TGTGCCAGCAGTTTCCCCGGGACAGGGAGCTTTGGAAACACCATATATTTT. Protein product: CASSFPGTGSFGNTIYF.

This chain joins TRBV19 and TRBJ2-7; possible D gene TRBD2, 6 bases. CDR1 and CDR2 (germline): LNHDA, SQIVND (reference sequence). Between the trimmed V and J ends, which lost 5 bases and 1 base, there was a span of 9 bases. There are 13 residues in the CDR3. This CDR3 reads CASSSLASYEQYF. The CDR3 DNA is TGTGCCAGTAGTTCACTAGCTTCCTACGAGCAGTACTTC.

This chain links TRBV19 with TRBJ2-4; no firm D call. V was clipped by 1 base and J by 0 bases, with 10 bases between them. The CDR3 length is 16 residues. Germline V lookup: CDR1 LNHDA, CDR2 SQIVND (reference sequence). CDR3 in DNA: TGTGCCAGTAGTATAGGGAGAGAGCTAGCCAAAAACATTCAGTACTTC. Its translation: CASSIGRELAKNIQYF.

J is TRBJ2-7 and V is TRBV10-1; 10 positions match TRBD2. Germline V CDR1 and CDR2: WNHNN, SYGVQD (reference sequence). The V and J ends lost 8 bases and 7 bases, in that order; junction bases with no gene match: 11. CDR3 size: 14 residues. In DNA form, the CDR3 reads TGCGCCAGCTCCGGGACTAGCGAGCCTGGGGAGCAGTACTTC. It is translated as CASSGTSEPGEQYF.

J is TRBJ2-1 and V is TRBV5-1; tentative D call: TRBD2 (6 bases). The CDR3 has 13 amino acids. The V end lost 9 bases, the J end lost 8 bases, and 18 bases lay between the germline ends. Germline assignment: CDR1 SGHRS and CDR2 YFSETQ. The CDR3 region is CATRLGNTHEQFF. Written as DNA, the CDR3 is TGCGCCACGCGACTAGGGAACACCCATGAGCAGTTCTTC.

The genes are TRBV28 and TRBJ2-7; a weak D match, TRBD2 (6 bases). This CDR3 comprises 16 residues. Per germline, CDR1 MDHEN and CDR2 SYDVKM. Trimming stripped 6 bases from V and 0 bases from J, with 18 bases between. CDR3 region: CASRGGARPNSYEQYF. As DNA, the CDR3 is TGTGCCAGCAGGGGCGGGGCCCGACCCAACTCCTACGAGCAGTACTTC.

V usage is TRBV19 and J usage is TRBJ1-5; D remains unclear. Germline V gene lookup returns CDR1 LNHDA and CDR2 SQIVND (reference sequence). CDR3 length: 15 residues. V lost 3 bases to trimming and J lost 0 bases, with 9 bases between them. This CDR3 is CASSMRLNSNQPQHF. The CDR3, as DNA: TGTGCCAGTAGTATGAGGCTGAATAGCAATCAGCCCCAGCATTTT.

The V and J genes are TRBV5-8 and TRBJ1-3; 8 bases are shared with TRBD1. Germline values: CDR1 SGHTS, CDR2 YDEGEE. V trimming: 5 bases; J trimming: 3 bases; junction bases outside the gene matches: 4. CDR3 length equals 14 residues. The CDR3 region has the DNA TGTGCCAGCAGTCCAGGGGGCGGTGGAAACACCATATATTTT. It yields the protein CASSPGGGGNTIYF.

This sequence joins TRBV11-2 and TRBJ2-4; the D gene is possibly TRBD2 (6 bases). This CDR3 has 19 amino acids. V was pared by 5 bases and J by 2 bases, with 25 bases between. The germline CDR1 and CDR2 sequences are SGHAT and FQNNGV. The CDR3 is CASSPTPQEGRWSKNIQYF. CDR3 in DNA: TGTGCCAGCAGCCCAACACCTCAGGAGGGGCGATGGTCCAAAAACATTCAGTACTTC.